This entry features one TCR beta chain sequence. This entry belongs to a study of cytomegalovirus exposure and HLA in healthy donors. Turning to the study itself: The early release's HLA-typed donors yielded approximately 81 million unique TCRs.

PCR primers comprised 60 Vbeta and 13 Jbeta primers. The method was immunoSEQ multiplex PCR; TCRdb's version includes in-frame clones alone and lacks a portion of them. The table records roughly 80,000 clones, about four fifths of them present only once. Germline CDR1 GTSNPN, CDR2 SVGIG (reference sequence). The CDR3 contains 13 residues. Trimming took off 2 bases at V and 8 bases at J, with 15 bases between the two ends. The genes are TRBV30 and TRBJ1-2; TRBD1 is a possible D gene (5 bases). The sequence came from a woman aged 45 to 65 in good health and CMV-seronegative. Sequenced input: PBMCs. The CDR3 sequence is CAWSSARVIGYTF. The CDR3 nucleotides are TGTGCCTGGAGTTCAGCCAGGGTTATAGGCTACACCTTC.